This T cell receptor (beta chain) derives from a study of T cell responses to AZD1222 COVID-19 vaccine. Findings and caveats of the study: An increase in Spike-specific TCR breadth and depth was observed after two AZD1222 doses.

In regard to this clone: Its target is unknown.

This CDR3 contains 15 residues. The ends lost 3 bases at V and 4 bases at J; junction bases unmatched: 8. Germline CDR1 is SGHRS and CDR2 is YFSETQ. Sequencing used immunoSEQ multiplex PCR; TCRdb keeps in-frame clones, though not all of them. The top ten clones hold about 3.1% of a sample with roughly 130,000 clones, around 89% of them seen once. The sequence was obtained from an adult in good health. The starting material was peripheral blood, obtained on day 0 of AZD1222 vaccination. J is TRBJ1-1 and V is TRBV5-1; 8 nucleotides line up with TRBD1. CDR3 sequence reads: CASSSWTGSATEAFF. CDR3 DNA: TGCGCCAGCAGCTCCTGGACAGGGTCGGCCACTGAAGCTTTCTTT.